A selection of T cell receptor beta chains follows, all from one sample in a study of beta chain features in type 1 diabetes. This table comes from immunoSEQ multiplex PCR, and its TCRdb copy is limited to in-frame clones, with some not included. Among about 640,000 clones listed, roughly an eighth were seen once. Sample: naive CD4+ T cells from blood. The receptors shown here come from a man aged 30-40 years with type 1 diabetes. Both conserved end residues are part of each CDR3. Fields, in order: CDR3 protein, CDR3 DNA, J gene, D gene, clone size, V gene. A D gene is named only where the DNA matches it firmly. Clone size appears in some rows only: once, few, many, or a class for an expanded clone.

cdr3_aa: CASSQGPGAGDSNQPQHF
cdr3_nt: TGCGCCAGCAGCCAAGGCCCAGGGGCGGGTGATAGCAATCAGCCCCAGCATTTT
j_call: TRBJ1-5
d_call: -
clone_size: -
v_call: TRBV4-1

cdr3_aa: CASRFGRQTNEKLFF
cdr3_nt: TGTGCCAGCAGATTCGGACGGCAAACTAATGAAAAACTGTTTTTT
j_call: TRBJ1-4
d_call: -
clone_size: -
v_call: TRBV6-6

cdr3_aa: CASSQVYGGELFF
cdr3_nt: TGTGCCAGCAGCCAAGTATACGGCGGGGAGCTGTTTTTT
j_call: TRBJ2-2
d_call: -
clone_size: few
v_call: TRBV14

cdr3_aa: CASSQPQGLSIQYF
cdr3_nt: TGTGCCAGCAGCCAACCACAGGGTTTGAGCATTCAGTACTTC
j_call: TRBJ2-4
d_call: -
clone_size: few
v_call: TRBV5-6

cdr3_aa: CASSGREYQPQHF
cdr3_nt: TGTGCCAGCAGTGGCAGGGAGTATCAGCCCCAGCATTTT
j_call: TRBJ1-5
d_call: -
clone_size: few
v_call: TRBV2

cdr3_aa: CASKTGDKETQYF
cdr3_nt: TGTGCCAGCAAGACAGGGGATAAAGAGACCCAGTACTTC
j_call: TRBJ2-5
d_call: TRBD1
clone_size: few
v_call: TRBV19

cdr3_aa: CASSHRVRVFYEQYF
cdr3_nt: TGTGCCAGCAGCCATCGGGTAAGGGTGTTCTACGAGCAGTACTTC
j_call: TRBJ2-7
d_call: -
clone_size: few
v_call: TRBV14

cdr3_aa: CASSPGTYDTDTQYF
cdr3_nt: TGTGCCAGCAGCCCCGGGACTTACGACACAGATACGCAGTATTTT
j_call: TRBJ2-3
d_call: -
clone_size: -
v_call: TRBV9

cdr3_aa: CASTTTGVRYSGANVLTF
cdr3_nt: TGTGCCAGTACCACGACAGGGGTTCGCTACTCTGGGGCCAACGTCCTGACTTTC
j_call: TRBJ2-6
d_call: TRBD1
clone_size: -
v_call: TRBV19

cdr3_aa: CASRRGQGYGYTF
cdr3_nt: TGTGCCAGCAGACGGGGACAGGGATATGGCTACACCTTC
j_call: TRBJ1-2
d_call: TRBD1
clone_size: -
v_call: TRBV25-1

cdr3_aa: CASSLQGRYEQYF
cdr3_nt: TGCGCCAGCAGCTTGCAGGGACGCTACGAGCAGTACTTC
j_call: TRBJ2-7
d_call: -
clone_size: few
v_call: TRBV5-1

cdr3_aa: CASKRAQGKLFF
cdr3_nt: TGTGCCAGCAAGAGGGCGCAGGGAAAACTGTTTTTT
j_call: TRBJ1-4
d_call: -
clone_size: few
v_call: TRBV11-2

cdr3_aa: CASSQERQNTEAFF
cdr3_nt: TGTGCCAGCAGCCAAGAGAGACAGAACACTGAAGCTTTCTTT
j_call: TRBJ1-1
d_call: -
clone_size: -
v_call: TRBV7-8

cdr3_aa: CASTQEGTRSQPQHF
cdr3_nt: TGTGCCAGCACTCAGGAGGGTACGCGGAGTCAGCCCCAGCATTTT
j_call: TRBJ1-5
d_call: -
clone_size: -
v_call: TRBV2

cdr3_aa: CASSYPLNYEQYF
cdr3_nt: TGTGCCAGCAGTTACCCTTTGAACTACGAGCAGTACTTC
j_call: TRBJ2-7
d_call: -
clone_size: few
v_call: TRBV6-6

cdr3_aa: CASSPAVGYTF
cdr3_nt: TGTGCCAGCAGCCCCGCGGTTGGCTACACCTTC
j_call: TRBJ1-2
d_call: -
clone_size: -
v_call: TRBV7-9

cdr3_aa: CASSQDCRELAGGPETQYF
cdr3_nt: TGCGCCAGCAGCCAAGATTGCCGGGAGCTAGCGGGGGGGCCGGAGACCCAGTACTTC
j_call: TRBJ2-5
d_call: TRBD2
clone_size: -
v_call: TRBV4-3

cdr3_aa: CASSDRPGYGYTF
cdr3_nt: TGTGCCAGCAGCGACAGACCTGGCTATGGCTACACCTTC
j_call: TRBJ1-2
d_call: -
clone_size: few
v_call: TRBV4-2

cdr3_aa: CASRPQRTDYNEQFF
cdr3_nt: TGTGCCAGCAGGCCCCAGAGGACAGACTACAATGAGCAGTTCTTC
j_call: TRBJ2-1
d_call: -
clone_size: few
v_call: TRBV7-2

cdr3_aa: CSVARTRGNIQYF
cdr3_nt: TGCAGCGTTGCGAGGACCCGGGGAAACATTCAGTACTTC
j_call: TRBJ2-4
d_call: -
clone_size: few
v_call: TRBV29-1

cdr3_aa: CAWTMTSETQYF
cdr3_nt: TGTGCCTGGACAATGACGTCGGAGACCCAGTACTTC
j_call: TRBJ2-5
d_call: -
clone_size: few
v_call: TRBV30

cdr3_aa: CASSPWGRGETQYF
cdr3_nt: TGTGCCAGCAGCCCTTGGGGGAGGGGGGAGACCCAGTACTTC
j_call: TRBJ2-5
d_call: -
clone_size: -
v_call: TRBV27

cdr3_aa: CASKGLQVINNEQFF
cdr3_nt: TGTGCCAGTAAGGGGTTACAGGTGATCAACAATGAGCAGTTCTTC
j_call: TRBJ2-1
d_call: -
clone_size: -
v_call: TRBV19

cdr3_aa: CASSALNSGNTIYF
cdr3_nt: TGTGCCAGCAGCGCCCTAAACTCTGGAAACACCATATATTTT
j_call: TRBJ1-3
d_call: -
clone_size: few
v_call: TRBV7-9

cdr3_aa: CASSQRSNYGYTF
cdr3_nt: TGTGCCAGCAGCCAAAGGAGTAACTATGGCTACACCTTC
j_call: TRBJ1-2
d_call: -
clone_size: -
v_call: TRBV7-9

cdr3_aa: CASSLQPGPWVDTQYF
cdr3_nt: TGTGCCAGCAGTTTACAACCGGGGCCTTGGGTGGATACGCAGTATTTT
j_call: TRBJ2-3
d_call: -
clone_size: -
v_call: TRBV27

cdr3_aa: CASSKGGTSGSSEQYF
cdr3_nt: TGTGCCAGTAGTAAAGGCGGGACTAGCGGCTCCTCCGAGCAGTACTTC
j_call: TRBJ2-7
d_call: TRBD2
clone_size: -
v_call: TRBV19

cdr3_aa: CASRQGSADTQYF
cdr3_nt: TGTGCCAGTCGTCAGGGATCCGCAGATACGCAGTATTTT
j_call: TRBJ2-3
d_call: -
clone_size: -
v_call: TRBV27

cdr3_aa: CASTATSGGSSYNEQFF
cdr3_nt: TGTGCCAGCACCGCGACTAGCGGGGGGAGCTCCTACAATGAGCAGTTCTTC
j_call: TRBJ2-1
d_call: TRBD2
clone_size: -
v_call: TRBV27

cdr3_aa: CASGYQGGTEAFF
cdr3_nt: TGTGCCAGCGGATACCAAGGGGGCACTGAAGCTTTCTTT
j_call: TRBJ1-1
d_call: -
clone_size: few
v_call: TRBV7-9

cdr3_aa: CASMDRGYEQYF
cdr3_nt: TGTGCCAGCATGGACAGGGGCTACGAGCAGTACTTC
j_call: TRBJ2-7
d_call: TRBD1
clone_size: few
v_call: TRBV2

cdr3_aa: CASSTTSSVYNEQFF
cdr3_nt: TGTGCCAGCAGCACGACTAGCAGCGTTTACAATGAGCAGTTCTTC
j_call: TRBJ2-1
d_call: TRBD2
clone_size: -
v_call: TRBV27

cdr3_aa: CASTSDSNYGYTF
cdr3_nt: TGTGCCAGCACCTCCGACAGTAACTATGGCTACACCTTC
j_call: TRBJ1-2
d_call: -
clone_size: -
v_call: TRBV6-5

cdr3_aa: CASSVAVTGGEETQYF
cdr3_nt: TGTGCCAGCAGCGTAGCTGTGACAGGGGGCGAGGAGACCCAGTACTTC
j_call: TRBJ2-5
d_call: TRBD1
clone_size: -
v_call: TRBV9

cdr3_aa: CACRGQQSSYEQYF
cdr3_nt: TGTGCCTGTAGGGGACAGCAAAGCTCCTACGAGCAGTACTTC
j_call: TRBJ2-7
d_call: TRBD1
clone_size: few
v_call: TRBV30

cdr3_aa: CASSHPWTGEEPQHF
cdr3_nt: TGCGCCAGCAGTCACCCCTGGACGGGGGAGGAGCCCCAGCATTTT
j_call: TRBJ1-5
d_call: -
clone_size: -
v_call: TRBV23-1

cdr3_aa: CASSPRQGQGYTF
cdr3_nt: TGCGCCAGCAGCCCTAGACAGGGGCAGGGCTACACCTTC
j_call: TRBJ1-2
d_call: TRBD1
clone_size: -
v_call: TRBV5-1

cdr3_aa: CASSPRDSDSPLHF
cdr3_nt: TGTGCCAGCAGCCCCCGGGACAGCGATTCACCCCTCCACTTT
j_call: TRBJ1-6
d_call: TRBD1
clone_size: -
v_call: TRBV13

cdr3_aa: CASSLAAYNEQFF
cdr3_nt: TGTGCCAGCAGCTTAGCCGCCTACAATGAGCAGTTCTTC
j_call: TRBJ2-1
d_call: -
clone_size: -
v_call: TRBV7-8

cdr3_aa: CSVGSIAYEQYF
cdr3_nt: TGCAGCGTTGGCAGTATAGCCTACGAGCAGTACTTC
j_call: TRBJ2-7
d_call: -
clone_size: -
v_call: TRBV29-1

cdr3_aa: CASRRSSGSTDTQYF
cdr3_nt: TGCGCCAGCAGACGAAGTAGCGGAAGCACAGATACGCAGTATTTT
j_call: TRBJ2-3
d_call: -
clone_size: -
v_call: TRBV5-1

cdr3_aa: CASRDGAGNYNEQFF
cdr3_nt: TGTGCCAGCAGGGACGGGGCGGGGAACTACAATGAGCAGTTCTTC
j_call: TRBJ2-1
d_call: -
clone_size: few
v_call: TRBV7-9